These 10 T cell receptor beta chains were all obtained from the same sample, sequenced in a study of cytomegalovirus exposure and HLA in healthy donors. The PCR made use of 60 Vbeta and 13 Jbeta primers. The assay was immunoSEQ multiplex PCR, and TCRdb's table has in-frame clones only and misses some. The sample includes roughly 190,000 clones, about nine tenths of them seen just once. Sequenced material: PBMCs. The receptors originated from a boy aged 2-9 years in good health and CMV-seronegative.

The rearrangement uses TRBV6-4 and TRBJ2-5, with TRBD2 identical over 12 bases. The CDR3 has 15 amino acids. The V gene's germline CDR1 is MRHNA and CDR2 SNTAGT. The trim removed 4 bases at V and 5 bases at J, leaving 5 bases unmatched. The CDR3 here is CASSATSGSSETQYF. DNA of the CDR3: TGTGCCAGCAGTGCGACTAGCGGGAGTTCGGAGACCCAGTACTTC.

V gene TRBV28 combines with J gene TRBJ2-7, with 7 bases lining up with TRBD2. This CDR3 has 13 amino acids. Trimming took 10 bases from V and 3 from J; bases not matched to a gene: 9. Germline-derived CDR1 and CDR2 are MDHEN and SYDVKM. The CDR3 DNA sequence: TGTGCCACTCTAAGCGGGAACGGCTACGAGCAGTACTTC. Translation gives CATLSGNGYEQYF.

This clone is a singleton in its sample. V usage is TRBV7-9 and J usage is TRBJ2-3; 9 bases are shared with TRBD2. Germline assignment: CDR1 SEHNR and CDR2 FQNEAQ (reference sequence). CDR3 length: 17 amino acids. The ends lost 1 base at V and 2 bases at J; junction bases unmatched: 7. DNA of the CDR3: TGTGCCAGCAGCTTAGTGGCTAGCGGGGTAAACACAGATACGCAGTATTTT. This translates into CASSLVASGVNTDTQYF.

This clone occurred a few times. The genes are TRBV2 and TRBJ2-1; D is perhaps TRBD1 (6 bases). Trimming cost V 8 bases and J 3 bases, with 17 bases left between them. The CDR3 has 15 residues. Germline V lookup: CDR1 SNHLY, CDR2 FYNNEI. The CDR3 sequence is CASVNRDTVYNEQFF. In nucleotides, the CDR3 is TGTGCCAGCGTCAACCGGGACACCGTCTACAATGAGCAGTTCTTC.

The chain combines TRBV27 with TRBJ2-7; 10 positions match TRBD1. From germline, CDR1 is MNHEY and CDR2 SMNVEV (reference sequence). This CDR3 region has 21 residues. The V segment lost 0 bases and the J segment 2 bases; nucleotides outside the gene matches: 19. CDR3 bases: TGTGCCAGCAGTTTATCAACTGAACCGGGACAGGGGCTTCGCGGTACCTACGAGCAGTACTTC. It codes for CASSLSTEPGQGLRGTYEQYF.

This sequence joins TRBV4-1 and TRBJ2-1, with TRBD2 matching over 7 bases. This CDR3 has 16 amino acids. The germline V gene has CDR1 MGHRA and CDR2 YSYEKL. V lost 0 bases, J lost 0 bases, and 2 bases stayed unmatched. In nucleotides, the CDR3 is TGCGCCAGCAGCCAAGACCCGGGAGGCTCCTACAATGAGCAGTTCTTC. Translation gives CASSQDPGGSYNEQFF.

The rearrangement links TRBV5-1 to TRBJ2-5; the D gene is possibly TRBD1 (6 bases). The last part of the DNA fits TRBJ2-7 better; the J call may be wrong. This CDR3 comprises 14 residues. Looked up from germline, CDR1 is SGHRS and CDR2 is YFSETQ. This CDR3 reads CASSLRQADYEQYF. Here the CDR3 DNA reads TGCGCCAGCAGCTTGCGACAGGCCGACTACGAGCAGTACTTC.

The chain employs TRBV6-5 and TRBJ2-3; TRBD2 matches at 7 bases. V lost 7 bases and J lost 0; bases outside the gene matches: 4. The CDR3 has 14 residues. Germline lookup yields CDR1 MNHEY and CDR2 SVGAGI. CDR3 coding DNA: TGTGCCAGCATGAGTAGCGGGAGCACAGATACGCAGTATTTT. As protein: CASMSSGSTDTQYF.

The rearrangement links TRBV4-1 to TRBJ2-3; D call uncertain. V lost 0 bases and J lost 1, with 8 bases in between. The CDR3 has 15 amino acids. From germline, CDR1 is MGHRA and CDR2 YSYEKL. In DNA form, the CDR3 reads TGCGCCAGCAGCCAAGATGGGCTTGGCACAGATACGCAGTATTTT. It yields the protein CASSQDGLGTDTQYF.

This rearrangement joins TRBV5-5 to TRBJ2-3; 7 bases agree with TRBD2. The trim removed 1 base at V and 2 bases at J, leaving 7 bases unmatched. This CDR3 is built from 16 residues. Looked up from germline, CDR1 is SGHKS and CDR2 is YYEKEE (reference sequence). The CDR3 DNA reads TGTGCCAGCAGCTTGTTATCGGGAGGAACCACAGATACGCAGTATTTT. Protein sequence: CASSLLSGGTTDTQYF.